Presented here are 7 T cell receptor beta chains from one specimen sequenced in a study of shared clonotypes between healthy human individuals. Data came from immunoSEQ multiplex PCR; TCRdb stores just in-frame clones and leaves some out. The sample shows about 1.4 million clones, approximately 96% of them seen only once. The specimen sequenced was naive CD4+ T cells sorted from blood. Described subset: CD45RA+ positively selected. The receptors derive from a young man in good health.

The rearrangement uses TRBV11-2 and TRBJ2-7, with a tentative D call TRBD2 (5 bases). CDR3 length: 14 amino acids. Germline CDR1 and CDR2: SGHAT and FQNNGV. Trimming removed 1 base from V and 7 bases from J, with 14 bases in between. The CDR3 DNA is TGTGCCAGCAGCTTAGGACTATTTAGAGAAGAGCAGTACTTC. Residues: CASSLGLFREEQYF.

The chain has TRBV7-9 and TRBJ2-6; TRBD1 aligns across 9 bases. The germline V gene has CDR1 SEHNR and CDR2 FQNEAQ (reference sequence). After removal of 3 bases from V and 1 base from J, the junction contained 4 bases not matched to a gene. The CDR3 sequence is 17 residues long. The CDR3 DNA reads TGTGCCAGCAGCTTGGGACAGGGTGTATCTGGGGCCAACGTCCTGACTTTC. Translating gives CASSLGQGVSGANVLTF.

In its sample, this clone was seen a few times. The V and J genes are TRBV11-2 and TRBJ1-2; D gene unclear. This CDR3 spans 12 amino acids. V was pared by 4 bases and J by 5 bases, with 8 bases between. Germline V gene lookup returns CDR1 SGHAT and CDR2 FQNNGV. CDR3 nucleotide sequence: TGTGCCAGCAGCTCCCATGGGTATGGCTACACCTTC. Encoded protein: CASSSHGYGYTF.

The J gene is TRBJ2-5, the V gene TRBV28; tentatively, D is TRBD2 (5 bases). CDR1 is MDHEN and CDR2 is SYDVKM in the germline V gene. Trimming cost V 5 bases and J 1 base, with 11 bases left between them. The CDR3 has 14 residues. The DNA for the CDR3 is TGTGCCAGCAGTAATGGAGGCTCCCAAGAGACCCAGTACTTC. It encodes CASSNGGSQETQYF.

This sequence joins TRBV9 and TRBJ1-5; no definite D call. Germline V gene lookup returns CDR1 SGDLS and CDR2 YYNGEE. CDR3 length: 17 amino acids. V lost 0 bases and J lost 6, with 19 bases in between. The CDR3 bases are TGTGCCAGCAGCGTAGCCCAGCGGCAGCGGGCGACTCAGCCCCAGCATTTT. It is translated as CASSVAQRQRATQPQHF.

The chain uses TRBV28 and TRBJ1-2; D not certain. The length of the CDR3 is 14 residues. Germline assignment: CDR1 MDHEN and CDR2 SYDVKM. With 10 bases removed from V and 4 bases from J, the gap between germline ends came to 19 bases. DNA of the CDR3: TGTGCCACGCGGAGAGGCCCCAATAGCTATGGCTACACCTTC. It codes for CATRRGPNSYGYTF.

The chain employs TRBV27 and TRBJ1-4; tentatively, D is TRBD1 (6 bases). V lost 6 bases to trimming and J lost 4 bases, with 12 bases between them. The CDR3 totals 14 residues. Germline assignment: CDR1 MNHEY and CDR2 SMNVEV (reference sequence). CDR3 protein: CASSLTGSNEKLFF. The CDR3 DNA reads TGTGCCAGCAGCCTGACAGGAAGTAATGAAAAACTGTTTTTT.